The present T cell receptor (beta chain) was sequenced within a study of cytomegalovirus exposure and HLA in healthy donors. Overall study findings and caveats: CMV serostatus stood as the only immune exposure information on hand. In a later analysis, HLA-C alleles had the fewest associated TCRs, DRB1 alleles the most. Altogether, 150 to 200 TCR beta chains were recorded as cytomegalovirus-associated. Data from an earlier analysis indicated that most TCR beta V segments were productive either about 90% or about 30% of the time.

To note about this clone: The antigen is undetermined.

The PCR made use of 60 Vbeta and 13 Jbeta primers. Here immunoSEQ multiplex PCR was the method, and the copy in TCRdb shows in-frame clones only, minus some. Found here are 170,000 or so clones, just under 85% of them singletons; the top ten hold around 4.8%. V was trimmed by 8 bases and J by 3 bases, leaving 22 bases between them. This CDR3 has 16 amino acids. CDR1 SEHNR and CDR2 FQNEAQ come from the germline V gene (reference sequence). This receptor was identified in a girl aged 10 to 17 in good health and CMV-seropositive. The specimen sequenced was PBMCs. The chain recombines TRBV7-9 with TRBJ1-1; no reliable D call. CDR3 sequence (DNA): TGTGCCAGCGCCTCCGGTAGGCGCCTGGCGGACACTGAAGCTTTCTTT. It translates to CASASGRRLADTEAFF.